This paragraph reports one TCR beta chain. The CDR3 is 14 amino acids. Germline CDR1 and CDR2: SQVTM and ANQGSEA. V lost 3 bases and J 5 bases, leaving 15 bases between the germline ends. For the second PCR, which ran for roughly 6 to 11 cycles, a sample-barcoded 5' primer and a J-beta primer mix were used. A template-switch adaptor with 12 random nucleotides tagged each cDNA molecule. TCRdb called the 5' RACE reads again in MiXCR, with one record for every CDR3 protein. The data contain just under 750,000 distinct CDR3 sequences, around a fifth of them singletons. The data were taken from a study of blood T cells in healthy people across ages. Turning to the study itself: Using template switching, researchers captured about one barcoded beta molecule for each two T cells.

The study isolated at least 6.5 million PBMCs from each sample. This clonotype originated in a man aged 70-80 years in good health. Material for sequencing was blood. This chain uses TRBV29-1 with TRBJ2-3, with D perhaps TRBD1 or TRBD2 (6 bases each). CDR3 region: CSVDTKGGLDTQYF. The DNA of the CDR3 is TGCAGCGTTGATACAAAGGGGGGCCTAGATACGCAGTATTTT.